One and the same sample provided the 8 T cell receptor beta chains below, sequenced in a study of blood T cells in healthy people across ages. A second 7 to 11 cycle PCR used barcoded and J-beta primers. MiXCR, applied by TCRdb to the 5' RACE reads, yields one record per CDR3 protein. The repertoire holds 800,000 or so distinct CDR3 sequences, with 20% to 25% as singletons. These data also featured in a second study, about T cells of mothers and their children.

The specimen was blood. The receptors were gathered from a boy aged 5-17 years in good health.

This chain uses TRBV28 with TRBJ2-5; 12 bases align to TRBD2. The J call may be faulty, since TRBJ2-7 better matches the DNA end. The germline CDR1 and CDR2 sequences are MDHEN and SYDVKM. CDR3 length: 16 residues. CDR3 in amino acids: CASSVSSGRVSYEQYF. For the CDR3, the DNA is TGTGCCAGCAGTGTCTCTAGCGGGAGGGTTTCGTACGAGCAGTACTTC.

The chain links TRBV19 to TRBJ2-5; D is possibly TRBD2 (6 bases). With 3 bases removed from V and 6 bases from J, the gap between germline ends came to 14 bases. The CDR3 has 14 amino acids. Germline V CDR1 and CDR2: LNHDA, SQIVND (reference sequence). The CDR3 coding sequence is TGTGCCAGTAGTATCCCTGGGACTCTAAAGACCCAGTACTTC. Its translation: CASSIPGTLKTQYF.

This clonotype was found a few times. The chain is built from TRBV12-3 or TRBV12-4 and TRBJ1-4, with D unclear. The ends were cut back, 1 base at V and 7 bases at J, with 10 bases in the middle. CDR3 length: 14 residues. The CDR3 DNA follows: TGTGCCAGCAGTTTAGAGGCGGCGGTTGAAAAACTGTTTTTT. This encodes CASSLEAAVEKLFF.

This sequence joins TRBV6-5 and TRBJ2-2; D might be TRBD1 or TRBD2, each matching 5 bases. CDR3 length: 16 amino acids. In germline, CDR1 is MNHEY, CDR2 SVGAGI. The ends were cut back, 2 bases at V and 5 bases at J, with 15 bases in the middle. The CDR3 region has the DNA TGTGCCAGCAGTTACCTCGGACTGGACAAGACCGGGGAGCTGTTTTTT. Translated: CASSYLGLDKTGELFF.

This clonotype was detected a few times. V is TRBV29-1 and J is TRBJ2-7, with 9 positions matching TRBD1. The germline gives CDR1 SQVTM, CDR2 ANQGSEA. J was trimmed by 0 bases and V by 4 bases; bases with no gene match: 4. The CDR3 runs 14 residues. The CDR3 loop reads CSVAGQGSSYEQYF. The CDR3, as DNA: TGCAGCGTTGCTGGACAGGGGAGCTCCTACGAGCAGTACTTC.

The V and J genes are TRBV5-1 and TRBJ2-2; TRBD2 matches 8 bases. The germline V gene encodes CDR1 SGHRS and CDR2 YFSETQ. V shed 3 bases and J 4 bases; nucleotides not matched to a gene: 5. This CDR3 has 15 amino acids. The CDR3 sequence: CASSWDSGTTGELFF. CDR3 in DNA: TGCGCCAGCAGCTGGGATAGCGGGACCACCGGGGAGCTGTTTTTT.

Only a few counts were recorded for this clonotype. The chain links TRBV6-5 to TRBJ1-6; 8 bases agree with TRBD1. After removal of 2 bases from V and 9 bases from J, the junction contained 15 bases not matched to a gene. The CDR3 extends over 18 amino acids. Germline CDR1 is MNHEY and CDR2 is SVGAGI. The chain's CDR3 is CASSYTSFGQGSGSPLHF. For the CDR3, the DNA is TGTGCCAGCAGTTACACTTCCTTTGGACAGGGTTCAGGTTCACCCCTCCACTTT.

This clonotype occurred many times. The CDR3 coding sequence is TGCGCCAGCAGCCAGGGCTCAACTAGCGGGGGGACCCAAGAGACCCAGTACTTC. This gives the protein CASSQGSTSGGTQETQYF. The chain recombines TRBV4-3 with TRBJ2-5, with TRBD2 matching 12 bases. Germline-derived CDR1 and CDR2 are LGHNA and YSLEER. With 3 bases clipped from V and 1 base from J, the junction kept 9 bases outside the gene matches. CDR3 length: 18 amino acids.